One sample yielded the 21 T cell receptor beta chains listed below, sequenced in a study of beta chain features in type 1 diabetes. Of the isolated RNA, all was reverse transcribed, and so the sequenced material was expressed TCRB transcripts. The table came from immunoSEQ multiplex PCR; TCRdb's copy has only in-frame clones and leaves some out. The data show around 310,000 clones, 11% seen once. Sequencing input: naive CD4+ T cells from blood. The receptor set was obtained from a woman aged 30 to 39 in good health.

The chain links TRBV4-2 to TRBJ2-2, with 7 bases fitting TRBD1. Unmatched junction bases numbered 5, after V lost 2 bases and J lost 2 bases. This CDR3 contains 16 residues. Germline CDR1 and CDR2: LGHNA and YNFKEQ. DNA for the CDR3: TGTGCCAGCAGCCAAATGGGACAGATAAACACCGGGGAGCTGTTTTTT. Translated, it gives CASSQMGQINTGELFF.

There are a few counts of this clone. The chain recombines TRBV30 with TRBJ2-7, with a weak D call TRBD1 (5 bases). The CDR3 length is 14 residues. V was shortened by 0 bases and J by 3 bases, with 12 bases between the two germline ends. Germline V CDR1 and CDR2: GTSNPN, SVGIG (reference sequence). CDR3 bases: TGTGCCTGGAGTGTACTTCAGGGCAGCTACGAGCAGTACTTC. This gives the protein CAWSVLQGSYEQYF. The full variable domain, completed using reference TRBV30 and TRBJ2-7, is SQTIHQWPATLVQPVGSPLSLECTVEGTSNPNLYWYRQAAGRGLQLLFYSVGIGQISSEVPQNLSASRPQDRQFILSSKKLLLSDSGFYLCAWSVLQGSYEQYFGPGTRLTVT.

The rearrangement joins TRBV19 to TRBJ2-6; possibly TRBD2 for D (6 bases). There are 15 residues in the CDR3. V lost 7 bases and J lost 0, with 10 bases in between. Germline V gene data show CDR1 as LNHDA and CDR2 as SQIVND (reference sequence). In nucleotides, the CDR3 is TGTGCCAGTACCGCCGGGGGCTCTGGGGCCAACGTCCTGACTTTC. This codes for CASTAGGSGANVLTF.

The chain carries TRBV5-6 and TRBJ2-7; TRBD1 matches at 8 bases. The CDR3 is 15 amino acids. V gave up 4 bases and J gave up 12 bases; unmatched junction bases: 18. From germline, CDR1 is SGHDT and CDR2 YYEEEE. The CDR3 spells CASSVTGTGIILLYF. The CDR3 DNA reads TGTGCCAGCAGCGTCACCGGGACAGGAATCATACTGCTGTACTTC.

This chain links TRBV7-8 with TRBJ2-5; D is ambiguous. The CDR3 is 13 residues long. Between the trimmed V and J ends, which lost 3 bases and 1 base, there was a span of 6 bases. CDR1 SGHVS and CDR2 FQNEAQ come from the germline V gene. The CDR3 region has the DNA TGTGCCAGCAGCTTTTTCGTCCAAGAGACCCAGTACTTC. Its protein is CASSFFVQETQYF.

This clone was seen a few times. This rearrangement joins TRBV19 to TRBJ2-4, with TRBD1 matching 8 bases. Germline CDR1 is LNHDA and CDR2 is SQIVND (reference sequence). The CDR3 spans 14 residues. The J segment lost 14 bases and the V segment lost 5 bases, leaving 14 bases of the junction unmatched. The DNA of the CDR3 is TGTGCCAGTAGTGCCACTTCGGACAGGGTGTTAGAGTACTTC. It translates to CASSATSDRVLEYF.

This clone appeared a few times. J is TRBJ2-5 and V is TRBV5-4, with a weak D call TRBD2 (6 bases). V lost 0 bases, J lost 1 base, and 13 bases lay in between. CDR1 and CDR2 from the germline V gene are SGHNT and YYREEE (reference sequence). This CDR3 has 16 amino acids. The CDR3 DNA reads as TGTGCCAGCAGCTTGGCCATGCGGGACCGCCAAGAGACCCAGTACTTC. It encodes CASSLAMRDRQETQYF.

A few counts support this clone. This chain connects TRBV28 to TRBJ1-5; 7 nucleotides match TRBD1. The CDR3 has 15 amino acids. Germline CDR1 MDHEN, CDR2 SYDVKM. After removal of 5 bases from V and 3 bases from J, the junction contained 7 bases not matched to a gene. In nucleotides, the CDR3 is TGTGCCAGCAGTCCCGGGGACAGACCCAATCAGCCCCAGCATTTT. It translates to CASSPGDRPNQPQHF.

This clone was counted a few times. CDR3 in amino acids: CASSRGQVSNQPQHF. CDR3 sequence (DNA): TGTGCCAGCAGCCGGGGACAGGTCAGCAATCAGCCCCAGCATTTT. This chain connects TRBV13 to TRBJ1-5; TRBD1 agrees at 8 bases. Germline V CDR1 and CDR2: PRHDT, FYEKMQ (reference sequence). The CDR3 contains 15 residues. The J segment lost 1 base and the V segment lost 5 bases, leaving 4 bases of the junction unmatched. Full variable domain (rest looked up from reference TRBV13 and TRBJ1-5): AAGVIQSPRHLIKEKRETATLKCYPIPRHDTVYWYQQGPGQDPQFLISFYEKMQSDKGSIPDRFSAQQFSDYHSELNMSSLELGDSALYFCASSRGQVSNQPQHFGDGTRLSIL.

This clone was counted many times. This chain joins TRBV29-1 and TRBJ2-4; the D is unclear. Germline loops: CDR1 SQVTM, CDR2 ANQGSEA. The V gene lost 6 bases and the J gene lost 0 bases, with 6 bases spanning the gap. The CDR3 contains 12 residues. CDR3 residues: CSVQLAKNIQYF. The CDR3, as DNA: TGCAGCGTCCAACTAGCCAAAAACATTCAGTACTTC.

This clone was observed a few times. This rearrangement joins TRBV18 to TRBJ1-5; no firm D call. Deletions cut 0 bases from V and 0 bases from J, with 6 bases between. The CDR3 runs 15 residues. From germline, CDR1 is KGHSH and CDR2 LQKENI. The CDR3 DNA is TGTGCCAGCTCACCACCGGGCAGTAGCAATCAGCCCCAGCATTTT. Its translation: CASSPPGSSNQPQHF. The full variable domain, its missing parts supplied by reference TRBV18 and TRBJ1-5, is NAGVMQNPRHLVRRRGQEARLRCSPMKGHSHVYWYRQLPEEGLKFMVYLQKENIIDESGMPKERFSAEFPKEGPSILRIQQVVRGDSAAYFCASSPPGSSNQPQHFGDGTRLSIL.

CDR3 sequence reads: CASSLEGVDQPQHF. The CDR3 DNA reads as TGTGCCAGCAGCTTAGAGGGGGTGGATCAGCCCCAGCATTTT. The chain recombines TRBV7-8 with TRBJ1-5, with D possibly TRBD1 on 6 matching bases. The germline V gene encodes CDR1 SGHVS and CDR2 FQNEAQ. This CDR3 region has 14 residues. Trimming removed 1 base at V and 5 bases at J, with 9 bases between.

The DNA of the CDR3 is TGTGCCAGCAGTGAAAGCGGCGGGATGAACACTGAAGCTTTCTTT. Protein sequence: CASSESGGMNTEAFF. The chain uses TRBV6-1 and TRBJ1-1, with unresolved D. Per germline, CDR1 MNHNS and CDR2 SASEGT. The CDR3 is made up of 15 amino acids. The ends were cut back, 2 bases at V and 0 bases at J, with 10 bases in the middle.

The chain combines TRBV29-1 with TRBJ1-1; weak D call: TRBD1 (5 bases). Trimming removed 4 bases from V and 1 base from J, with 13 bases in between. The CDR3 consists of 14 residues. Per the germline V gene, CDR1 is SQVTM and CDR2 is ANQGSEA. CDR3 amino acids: CSVVASTANTEAFF. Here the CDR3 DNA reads TGCAGCGTTGTAGCCTCGACAGCGAACACTGAAGCTTTCTTT.

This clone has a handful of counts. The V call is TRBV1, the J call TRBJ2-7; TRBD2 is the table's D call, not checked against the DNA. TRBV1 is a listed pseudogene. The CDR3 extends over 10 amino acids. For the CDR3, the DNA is TGCACCAGCAGTATCCACGAGCAGTACTTC. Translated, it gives CTSSIHEQYF.

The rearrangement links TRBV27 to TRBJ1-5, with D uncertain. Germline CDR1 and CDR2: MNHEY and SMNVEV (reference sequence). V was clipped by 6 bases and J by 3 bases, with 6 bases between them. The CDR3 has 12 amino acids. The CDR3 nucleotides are TGTGCCAGCAGCACTGCCAATCAGCCCCAGCATTTT. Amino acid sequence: CASSTANQPQHF.

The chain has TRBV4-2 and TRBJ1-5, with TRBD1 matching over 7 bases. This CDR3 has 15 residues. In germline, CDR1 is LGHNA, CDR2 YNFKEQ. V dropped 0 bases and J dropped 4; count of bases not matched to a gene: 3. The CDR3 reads CASSQDYRGNQPQHF. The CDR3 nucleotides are TGTGCCAGCAGCCAAGATTACAGGGGTAATCAGCCCCAGCATTTT.

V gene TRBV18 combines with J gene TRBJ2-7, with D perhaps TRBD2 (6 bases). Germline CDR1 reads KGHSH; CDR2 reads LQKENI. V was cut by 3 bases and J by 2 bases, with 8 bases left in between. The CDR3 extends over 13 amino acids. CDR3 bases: TGTGCCAGCTCACCTGGCGGGACCTACGAGCAGTACTTC. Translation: CASSPGGTYEQYF.

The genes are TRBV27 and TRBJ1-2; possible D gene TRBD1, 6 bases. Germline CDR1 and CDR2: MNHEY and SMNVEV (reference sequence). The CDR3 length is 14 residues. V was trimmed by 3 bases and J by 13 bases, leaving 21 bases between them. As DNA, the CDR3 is TGTGCCAGCAGTTTTCAACCCGGGCCAGGGGAGATCACCTTC. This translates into CASSFQPGPGEITF.

In nucleotides, the CDR3 is TGTGCCAGCTCACCACCGTTACTAGCGGGGCCCCTTGAGCAGTTCTTC. It translates to CASSPPLLAGPLEQFF. This chain links TRBV18 with TRBJ2-1; TRBD2 aligns across 10 bases. The CDR3 loop spans 16 amino acids. Germline CDR1 reads KGHSH; CDR2 reads LQKENI. V dropped 0 bases and J dropped 9; count of bases not matched to a gene: 8.

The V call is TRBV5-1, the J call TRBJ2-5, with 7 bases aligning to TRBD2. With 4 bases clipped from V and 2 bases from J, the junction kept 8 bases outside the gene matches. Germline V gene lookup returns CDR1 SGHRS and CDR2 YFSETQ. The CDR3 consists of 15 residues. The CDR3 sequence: CASSQISGKQETQYF. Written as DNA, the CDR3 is TGCGCCAGCAGCCAGATAAGCGGGAAGCAAGAGACCCAGTACTTC.